This T cell receptor beta chain was recovered during a study of blood T cells in healthy people across ages (dated by TCRdb to 2014 to 2015). General notes on the study: In model experiments, template switching captured about one uniquely barcoded TCR beta cDNA molecule for every two T cells. Using deep sequencing normalized with unique cDNA molecular identifiers, the study measured how TCR beta repertoire diversity changes with age. Donors were grouped into four age groups: young (average approximately 15 years), middle-aged (roughly 37), aged (around 66) and long-lived (approximately 81). Donors of different ages were randomly distributed across sequencing lanes to avoid experimental bias. Two additional independent replicas of 1 million unique cDNA reads from the same blood draw were analyzed for two donors (one aged 18 to 30 and one aged 80 or older).

Overall study results and their limits: Donor CMV infection status was unknown, potentially confounding age-related changes in expanded clonotypes. The long-lived group showed more naive CD4+ T cells, fewer expanded clones and increased TCR diversity than the aged group, suggesting age selection. Total diversity estimates from one million sequenced T cells were considered lower bounds and underestimates. Observed TCR beta diversity correlated strongly with the percentage of naive T cells measured by flow cytometry. Observed TCR beta diversity per million T cells fell roughly linearly with age, and a significant reduction was already apparent by age roughly 41. Conclusive comparison of naive and antigen-experienced compartments was prevented by the profiling of bulk unsorted PBMCs.

Libraries were constructed by 5' RACE. Sequencer: Illumina HiSeq 2500. A second PCR of about 6 to 12 cycles was run with a J-beta primer mix and a sample-barcoded 5' primer. Each TCR beta cDNA molecule received a unique molecular identifier from a template-switch 5' adaptor carrying 12 random nucleotides. At least 2.5 million CDR3-containing paired-end reads were obtained from each sample. First-strand cDNA synthesis was performed from all RNA using the Mint cDNA synthesis kit, with priming by a TRBC-specific oligonucleotide. Following uracil-DNA glycosylase treatment, all cDNA underwent a first 18-cycle PCR with the universal primers M1SS and BC2_uni_R. In the source study's methods: Normalization of each sample was performed by random selection of 1 million high-quality reads, each carrying a distinct molecular identifier. Instead of being binned into consensus sequences, reads with shared molecular identifiers were discarded. CDR3 identification, clonotype clustering and error correction used MiTCR with a Q25 quality threshold and the strictest error-elimination algorithm. A nonparametric unseen species model with Euler transformation was used to estimate a lower bound on total TCR beta diversity. TCRdb reprocessed the public reads (quality trimming at Q25 with fastp, clone calling with MiXCR) and kept in-frame beta chains. One record per CDR3 amino acid sequence lists the most common genes and DNA. What appears here as the V and J calls and clone size reflects TCRdb's work, not the paper's. For this sample the table gives 1.5 million to 2 million distinct CDR3 sequences, of which around half were detected only once. The ten largest clones add up to less than 2.5% of the sample.

This clonotype has more than one count but fewer than ten. Its antigen is still unknown. No per-base quality is available; no much larger clone lies one base away. The CDR3, from cysteine to phenylalanine, totals 14 residues. The entry retains the CDR3 DNA only, 42 bases that are in frame from base 1. CDR1 SGHTA and CDR2 FQGNSA are derived from the germline V gene. Trimming costs V 5 bases and J 4 bases, and their ends lie 14 bases apart. The donors were 40 or so Caucasian individuals from Russia, aged roughly 6 to 90 years, who were systemically healthy. Each donor gave ten milliliters of peripheral blood, collected into EDTA-treated Vacutainer tubes. Ficoll-Paque density-gradient centrifugation was used to isolate PBMCs, with at least 7 million per sample. Total RNA, at least 6 micrograms per sample, was extracted from PBMCs with Trizol reagent. The percentages of naive CD45RAhigh/CD27high T cells were determined by flow cytometry on a PBMC aliquot from every donor.

This TCR came from a middle-aged woman in good health. Sequencing was performed on blood. The receptor chain draws on TRBV7-2 and TRBJ2-5; the D gene is perhaps TRBD1, from 6 matching bases. The DNA reads as follows: TGTGCCAGCAGCCAACAGGGTAGGGGAGAGACCCAGTACTTC. Its translation reads: CASSQQGRGETQYF.